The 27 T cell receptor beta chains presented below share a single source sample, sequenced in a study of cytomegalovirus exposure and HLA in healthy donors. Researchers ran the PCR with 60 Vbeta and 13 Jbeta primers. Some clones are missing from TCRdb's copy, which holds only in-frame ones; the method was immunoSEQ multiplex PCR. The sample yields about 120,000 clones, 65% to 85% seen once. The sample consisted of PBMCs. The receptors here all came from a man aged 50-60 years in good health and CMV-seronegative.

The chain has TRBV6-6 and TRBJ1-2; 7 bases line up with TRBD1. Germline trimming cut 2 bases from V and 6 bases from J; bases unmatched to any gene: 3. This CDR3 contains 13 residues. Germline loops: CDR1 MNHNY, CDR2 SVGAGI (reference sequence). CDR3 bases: TGTGCCAGCAGTTACACCACAGGGGATGGCTACACCTTC. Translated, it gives CASSYTTGDGYTF.

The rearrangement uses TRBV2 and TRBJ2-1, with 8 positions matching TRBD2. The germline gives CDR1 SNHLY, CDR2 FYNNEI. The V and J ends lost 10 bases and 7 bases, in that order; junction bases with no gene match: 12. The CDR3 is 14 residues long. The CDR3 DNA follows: TGTGCCACCGATCACGGACTAGCCACAAATGAGCAGTTCTTC. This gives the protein CATDHGLATNEQFF.

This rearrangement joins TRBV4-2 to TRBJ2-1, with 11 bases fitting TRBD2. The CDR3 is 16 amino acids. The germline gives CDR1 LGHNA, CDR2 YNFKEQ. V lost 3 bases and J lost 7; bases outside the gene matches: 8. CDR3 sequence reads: CASSQTSGVTGNEQFF. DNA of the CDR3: TGTGCCAGCAGCCAGACTAGCGGGGTCACGGGAAATGAGCAGTTCTTC.

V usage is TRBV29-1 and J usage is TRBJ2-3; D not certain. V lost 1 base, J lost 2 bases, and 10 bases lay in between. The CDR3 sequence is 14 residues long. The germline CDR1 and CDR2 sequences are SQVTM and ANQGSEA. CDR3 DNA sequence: TGCAGCGTTGAAGTGTCAGGCAACACAGATACGCAGTATTTT. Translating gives CSVEVSGNTDTQYF.

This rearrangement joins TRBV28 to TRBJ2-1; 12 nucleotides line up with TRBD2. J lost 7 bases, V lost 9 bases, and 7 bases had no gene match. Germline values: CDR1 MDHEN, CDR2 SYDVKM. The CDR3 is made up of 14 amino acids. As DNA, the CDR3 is TGTGCCAGTAACAGACTAGCGGGGGAGAATGAGCAGTTCTTC. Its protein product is CASNRLAGENEQFF.

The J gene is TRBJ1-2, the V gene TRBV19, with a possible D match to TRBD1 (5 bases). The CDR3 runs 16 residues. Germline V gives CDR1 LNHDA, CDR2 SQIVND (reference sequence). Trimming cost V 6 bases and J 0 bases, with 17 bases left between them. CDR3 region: CASRVTGGKANYGYTF. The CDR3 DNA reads TGTGCCAGTAGAGTCACGGGGGGTAAAGCTAACTATGGCTACACCTTC.

CDR3 protein: CASSMVWRGGSNQPQHF. The DNA of the CDR3 is TGTGCCAGTAGTATGGTCTGGCGGGGGGGTAGCAATCAGCCCCAGCATTTT. This chain joins TRBV19 and TRBJ1-5; D possibly corresponds to TRBD1 (5 bases). The V end was cut by 3 bases, the J end by 0 bases, with 15 bases between. Per the germline V gene, CDR1 is LNHDA and CDR2 is SQIVND (reference sequence). CDR3 length: 17 residues.

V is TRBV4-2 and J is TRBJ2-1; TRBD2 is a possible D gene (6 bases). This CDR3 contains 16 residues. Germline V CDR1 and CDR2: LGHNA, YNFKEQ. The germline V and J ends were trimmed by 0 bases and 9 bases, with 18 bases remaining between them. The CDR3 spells CASSQDLAGKVIEQFF. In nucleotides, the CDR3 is TGTGCCAGCAGCCAAGATCTGGCGGGGAAGGTTATTGAGCAGTTCTTC.

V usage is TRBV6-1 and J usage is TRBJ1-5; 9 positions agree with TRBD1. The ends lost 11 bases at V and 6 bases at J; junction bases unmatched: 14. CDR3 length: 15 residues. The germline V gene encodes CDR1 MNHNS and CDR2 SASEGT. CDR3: CAANENRGLGQPQHF. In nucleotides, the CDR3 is TGTGCCGCGAACGAAAACAGGGGGCTGGGTCAGCCCCAGCATTTT.

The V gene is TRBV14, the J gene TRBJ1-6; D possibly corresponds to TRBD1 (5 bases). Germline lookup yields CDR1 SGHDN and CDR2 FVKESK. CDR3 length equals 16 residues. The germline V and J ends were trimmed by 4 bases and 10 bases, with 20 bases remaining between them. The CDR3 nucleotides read TGTGCCAGCAGCCCCTTCCCGAGGACATCAGACTCACCCCTCCACTTT. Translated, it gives CASSPFPRTSDSPLHF. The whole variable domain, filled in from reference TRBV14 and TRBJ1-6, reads EAGVTQFPSHSVIEKGQTVTLRCDPISGHDNLYWYRRVMGKEIKFLLHFVKESKQDESGMPNNRFLAERTGGTYSTLKVQPAELEDSGVYFCASSPFPRTSDSPLHFGNGTRLTVT.

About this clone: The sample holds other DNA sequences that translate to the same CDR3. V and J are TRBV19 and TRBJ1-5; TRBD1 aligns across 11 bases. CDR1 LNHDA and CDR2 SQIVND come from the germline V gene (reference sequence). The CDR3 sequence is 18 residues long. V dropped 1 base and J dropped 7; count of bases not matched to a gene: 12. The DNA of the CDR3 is TGTGCCAGTAGTATAGGTTCTACGGGACAGGGGGTTCGGCAGCCCCAGCATTTT. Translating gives CASSIGSTGQGVRQPQHF.

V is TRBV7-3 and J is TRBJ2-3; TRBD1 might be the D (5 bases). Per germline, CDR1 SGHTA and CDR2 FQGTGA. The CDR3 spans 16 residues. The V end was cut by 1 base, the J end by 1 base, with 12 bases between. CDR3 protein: CASSLMVGDGTDTQYF. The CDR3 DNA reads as TGTGCCAGCAGCTTAATGGTAGGGGATGGCACAGATACGCAGTATTTT.

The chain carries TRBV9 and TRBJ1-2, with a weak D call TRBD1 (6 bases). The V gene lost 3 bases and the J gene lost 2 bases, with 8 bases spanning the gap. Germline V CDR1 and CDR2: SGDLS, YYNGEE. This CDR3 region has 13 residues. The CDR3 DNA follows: TGTGCCAGCAGCGGGACAGAGAACTATGGCTACACCTTC. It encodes CASSGTENYGYTF.

The CDR3 protein is CASTPGLARQETQYF. CDR3 coding DNA: TGTGCCAGCACACCAGGACTAGCGAGACAAGAGACCCAGTACTTC. The V call is TRBV6-5, the J call TRBJ2-5, with 9 nucleotides matching TRBD2. V dropped 7 bases and J dropped 2; count of bases not matched to a gene: 8. The CDR3 is 15 residues long. Germline CDR1 is MNHEY and CDR2 is SVGAGI.

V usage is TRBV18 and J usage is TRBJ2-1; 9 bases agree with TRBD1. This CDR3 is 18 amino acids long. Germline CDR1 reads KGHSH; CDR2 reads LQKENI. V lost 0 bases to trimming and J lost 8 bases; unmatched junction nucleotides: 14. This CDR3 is CASSPPRGEMDRGYEQFF. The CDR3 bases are TGTGCCAGCTCACCACCTAGGGGAGAAATGGACAGGGGCTATGAGCAGTTCTTC. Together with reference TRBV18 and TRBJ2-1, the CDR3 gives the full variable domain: NAGVMQNPRHLVRRRGQEARLRCSPMKGHSHVYWYRQLPEEGLKFMVYLQKENIIDESGMPKERFSAEFPKEGPSILRIQQVVRGDSAAYFCASSPPRGEMDRGYEQFFGPGTRLTVL.

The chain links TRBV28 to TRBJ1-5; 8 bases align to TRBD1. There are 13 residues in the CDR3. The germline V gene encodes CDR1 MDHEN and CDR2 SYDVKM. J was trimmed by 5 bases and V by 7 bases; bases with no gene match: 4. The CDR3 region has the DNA TGTGCCAGCAAAGGACAGGGTTATCAGCCCCAGCATTTT. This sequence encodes CASKGQGYQPQHF.

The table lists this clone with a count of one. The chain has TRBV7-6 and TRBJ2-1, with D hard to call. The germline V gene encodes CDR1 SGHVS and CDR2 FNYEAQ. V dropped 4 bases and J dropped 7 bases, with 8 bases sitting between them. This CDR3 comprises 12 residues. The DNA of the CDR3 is TGTGCCAGCAGCTCCCAGAGGAATGAGCAGTTCTTC. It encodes CASSSQRNEQFF.

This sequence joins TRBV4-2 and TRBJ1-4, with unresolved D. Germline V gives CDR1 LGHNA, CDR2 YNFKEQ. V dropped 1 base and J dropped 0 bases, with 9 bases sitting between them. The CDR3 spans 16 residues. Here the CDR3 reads CASSQAPGATNEKLFF. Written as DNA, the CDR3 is TGTGCCAGCAGCCAAGCCCCCGGAGCAACTAATGAAAAACTGTTTTTT.

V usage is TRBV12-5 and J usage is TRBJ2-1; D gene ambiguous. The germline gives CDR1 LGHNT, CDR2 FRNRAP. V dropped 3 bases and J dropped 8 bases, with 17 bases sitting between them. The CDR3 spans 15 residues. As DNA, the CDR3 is TGTGCTAGTGGTTTCCCCTTACCCCGCCGCGATGAGCAGTTCTTC. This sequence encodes CASGFPLPRRDEQFF.

The CDR3 bases are TGCACCAGCAGCCACAAGATGACAGGACGAAGGGGTCAGCCCCAGCATTTT. Encoded protein: CTSSHKMTGRRGQPQHF. The J gene is TRBJ1-5, the V gene TRBV1; TRBD1 is taken as the D call from the table, unchecked against the DNA. TRBV1 is a documented pseudogene. CDR3 length: 17 residues.

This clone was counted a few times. This CDR3 reads CASSGRQGSSYEQYF. CDR3 nucleotides: TGTGCCAGTAGTGGCAGACAGGGAAGCTCCTACGAGCAGTACTTC. J is TRBJ2-7 and V is TRBV19; 7 bases are a match to TRBD1. The length of the CDR3 is 15 residues. In germline, CDR1 is LNHDA, CDR2 SQIVND (reference sequence). Trimming at V came to 5 bases and at J to 0 bases, leaving 7 bases not matched to a gene. Full variable domain (remainder filled in from reference TRBV19 and TRBJ2-7): DGGITQSPKYLFRKEGQNVTLSCEQNLNHDAMYWYRQDPGQGLRLIYYSQIVNDFQKGDIAEGYSVSREKKESFPLTVTSAQKNPTAFYLCASSGRQGSSYEQYFGPGTRLTVT.

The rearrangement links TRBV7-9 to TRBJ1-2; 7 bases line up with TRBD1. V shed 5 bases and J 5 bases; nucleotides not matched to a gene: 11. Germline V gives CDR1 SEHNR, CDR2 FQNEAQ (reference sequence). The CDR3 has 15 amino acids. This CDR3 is CASSPREGALYGYTF. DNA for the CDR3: TGTGCCAGCAGCCCCCGGGAGGGGGCTCTATATGGCTACACCTTC. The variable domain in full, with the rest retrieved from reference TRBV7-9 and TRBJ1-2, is DTGVSQNPRHKITKRGQNVTFRCDPISEHNRLYWYRQTLGQGPEFLTYFQNEAQLEKSRLLSDRFSAERPKGSFSTLEIQRTEQGDSAMYLCASSPREGALYGYTFGSGTRLTVV.

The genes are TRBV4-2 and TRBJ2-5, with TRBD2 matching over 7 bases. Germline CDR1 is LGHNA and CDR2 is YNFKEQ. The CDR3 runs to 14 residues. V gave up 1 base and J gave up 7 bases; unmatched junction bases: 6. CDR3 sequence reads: CASSQAPVAGTQYF. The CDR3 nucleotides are TGTGCCAGCAGCCAAGCCCCGGTAGCGGGGACCCAGTACTTC.

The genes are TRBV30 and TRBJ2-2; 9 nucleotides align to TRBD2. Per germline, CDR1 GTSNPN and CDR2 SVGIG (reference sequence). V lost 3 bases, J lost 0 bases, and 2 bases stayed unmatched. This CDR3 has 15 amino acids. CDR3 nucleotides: TGTGCCTGGAGAGTAGCGGGGGCGAACACCGGGGAGCTGTTTTTT. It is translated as CAWRVAGANTGELFF.

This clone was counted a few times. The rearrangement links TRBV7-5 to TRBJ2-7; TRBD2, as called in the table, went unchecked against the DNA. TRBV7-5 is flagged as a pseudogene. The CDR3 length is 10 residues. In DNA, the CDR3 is TGTGCCAGAAGCCCTAGCTCCCAGAACTTC. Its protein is CARSPSSQNF.

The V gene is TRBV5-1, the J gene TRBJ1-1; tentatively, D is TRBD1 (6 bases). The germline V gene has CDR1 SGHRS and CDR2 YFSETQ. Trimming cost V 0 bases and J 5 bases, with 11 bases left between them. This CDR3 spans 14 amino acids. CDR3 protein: CASSLVGGGTEAFF. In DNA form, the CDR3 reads TGCGCCAGCAGCTTGGTAGGGGGGGGAACTGAAGCTTTCTTT.

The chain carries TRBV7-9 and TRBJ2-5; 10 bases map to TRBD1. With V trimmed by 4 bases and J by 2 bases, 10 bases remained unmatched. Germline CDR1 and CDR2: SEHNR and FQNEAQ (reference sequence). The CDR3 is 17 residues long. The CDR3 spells CASSSLGQGRGQETQYF. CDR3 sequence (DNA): TGTGCCAGCAGCTCCTTGGGACAGGGGAGGGGGCAAGAGACCCAGTACTTC.